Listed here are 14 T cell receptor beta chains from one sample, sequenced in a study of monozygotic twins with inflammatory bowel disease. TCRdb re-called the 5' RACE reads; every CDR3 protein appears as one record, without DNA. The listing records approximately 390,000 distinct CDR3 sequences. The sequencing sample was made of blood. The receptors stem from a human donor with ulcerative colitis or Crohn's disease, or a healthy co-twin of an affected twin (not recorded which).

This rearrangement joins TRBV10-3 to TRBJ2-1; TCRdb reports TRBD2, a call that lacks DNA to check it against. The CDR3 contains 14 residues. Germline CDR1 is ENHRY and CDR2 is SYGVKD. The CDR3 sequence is CAIRGTSGGGEQFF.

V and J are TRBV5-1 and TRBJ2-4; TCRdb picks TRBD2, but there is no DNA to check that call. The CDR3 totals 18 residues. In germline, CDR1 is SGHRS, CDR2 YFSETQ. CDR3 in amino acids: CASSLTGLAGLAKNIQYF.

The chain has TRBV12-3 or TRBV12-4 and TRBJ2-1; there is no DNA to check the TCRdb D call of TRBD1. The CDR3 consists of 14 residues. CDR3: CASARGGAGNEQFF.

The chain's CDR3 is CATSREDRVIGYTF. The chain is built from TRBV15 and TRBJ1-2; the D call of TRBD1 rests on TCRdb alone, since no DNA is present to check it. The CDR3 extends over 14 amino acids. Per the germline V gene, CDR1 is LNHNV and CDR2 is YYDKDF (reference sequence).

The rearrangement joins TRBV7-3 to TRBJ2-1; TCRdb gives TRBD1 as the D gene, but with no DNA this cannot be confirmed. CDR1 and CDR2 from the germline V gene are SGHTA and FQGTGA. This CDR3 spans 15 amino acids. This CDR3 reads CASSPIGTGRDEQFF.

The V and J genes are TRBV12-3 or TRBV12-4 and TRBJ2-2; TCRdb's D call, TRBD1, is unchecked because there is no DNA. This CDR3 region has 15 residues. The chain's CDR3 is CASRLGQGATGELFF.

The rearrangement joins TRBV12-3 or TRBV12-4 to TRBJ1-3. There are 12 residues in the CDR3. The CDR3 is CASSSRGNTIYF.

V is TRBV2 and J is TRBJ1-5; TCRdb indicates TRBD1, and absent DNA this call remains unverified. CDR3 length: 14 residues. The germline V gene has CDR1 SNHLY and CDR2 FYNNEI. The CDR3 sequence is CASKRDRGGQPQHF.

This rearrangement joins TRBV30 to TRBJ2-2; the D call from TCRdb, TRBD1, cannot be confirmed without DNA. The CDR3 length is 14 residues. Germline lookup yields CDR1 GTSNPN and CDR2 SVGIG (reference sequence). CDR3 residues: CAWSLGGSQGELFF.

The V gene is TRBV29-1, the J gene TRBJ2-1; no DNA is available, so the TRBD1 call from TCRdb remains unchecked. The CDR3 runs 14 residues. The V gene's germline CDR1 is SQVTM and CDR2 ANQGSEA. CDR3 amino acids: CSVEDLEGYNEQFF.

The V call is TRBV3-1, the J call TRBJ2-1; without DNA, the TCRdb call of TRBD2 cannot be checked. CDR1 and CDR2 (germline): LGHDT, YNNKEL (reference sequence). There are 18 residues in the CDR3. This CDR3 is CASSQNSGRVFSYNEQFF.

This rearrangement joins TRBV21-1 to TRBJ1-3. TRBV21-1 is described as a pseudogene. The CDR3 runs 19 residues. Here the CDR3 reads CASPCWRALSSLAGNTIYF.

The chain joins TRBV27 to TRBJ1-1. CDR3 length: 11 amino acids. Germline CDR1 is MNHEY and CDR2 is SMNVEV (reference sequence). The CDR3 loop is CASQKNTEAFF.

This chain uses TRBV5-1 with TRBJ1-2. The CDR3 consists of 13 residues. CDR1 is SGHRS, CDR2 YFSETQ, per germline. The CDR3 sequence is CASSLEGGEGYTF.